The 10 T cell receptor beta chains presented below share a single source sample, sequenced in a study of regulatory T cells in long-lasting Graves disease. To make TCR beta libraries, researchers used iRepertoire HTBI primers and Arm-PCR of CDR3 regions. TCRdb processed the multiplex PCR reads anew with MiXCR; each CDR3 protein has one entry. Of 200,000 to 250,000 distinct CDR3 sequences listed, roughly a fifth are singletons. Time point here: newly diagnosed GD, antithyroid drugs for less than 3 months. PBMC RNA served as the TCR library source. The sample was also reused in another study, on T cells in Graves' hyperthyroidism and ophthalmopathy.

The material sequenced was peripheral blood mononuclear cells (PBMCs), taken at new diagnosis, from a patient treated with antithyroid drugs. The receptors here all came from a woman in her 30s with Graves disease.

The V gene is TRBV5-1, the J gene TRBJ2-2; 10 bases map to TRBD2. CDR3 length: 18 residues. Germline V lookup: CDR1 SGHRS, CDR2 YFSETQ. Losses at the gene ends were 0 bases for V and 4 bases for J; bases not matched to a gene: 9. The DNA of the CDR3 is TGCGCCAGCAGCTTGGATGCTAGCGGGAGACTAGGCACCGGGGAGCTGTTTTTT. Translating gives CASSLDASGRLGTGELFF.

This clonotype was seen many times. This chain joins TRBV5-5 and TRBJ1-1; D possibly corresponds to TRBD1 (6 bases). The CDR3 totals 13 residues. Deletions cut 0 bases from V and 11 bases from J, with 14 bases between. Germline CDR1 SGHKS, CDR2 YYEKEE (reference sequence). Written as DNA, the CDR3 is TGTGCCAGCAGCTTGGTGACAGGCCATACGGCTTTCTTT. This translates into CASSLVTGHTAFF.

This clonotype ranks as medium-sized. The chain recombines TRBV11-3 with TRBJ1-4, with D perhaps TRBD1 (5 bases). This CDR3 region has 15 residues. V lost 1 base and J 5 bases, leaving 11 bases between the germline ends. CDR1 is SGHNT and CDR2 is YENEEA in the germline V gene. In nucleotides, the CDR3 is TGTGCCAGCAGCTTAGGCGACAGAGACAATGAAAAACTGTTTTTT. As protein: CASSLGDRDNEKLFF.

At least ten counts were recorded for this clonotype. This CDR3 is CAWSVGTTLGNQPQHF. CDR3 in DNA: TGTGCCTGGAGTGTAGGGACAACTCTGGGTAATCAGCCCCAGCATTTT. V gene TRBV30 combines with J gene TRBJ1-5; TRBD1 might be the D (6 bases). The CDR3 is made up of 16 amino acids. The ends were cut back, 0 bases at V and 4 bases at J, with 16 bases in the middle. Germline-derived CDR1 and CDR2 are GTSNPN and SVGIG (reference sequence).

At least ten counts were recorded for this clonotype. The CDR3: CASSYSINSPGARRASYNEQFF. In DNA, the CDR3 is TGTGCCAGCAGTTACTCGATTAATAGCCCGGGGGCCCGCCGGGCATCCTACAATGAGCAGTTCTTC. This chain uses TRBV6-5 with TRBJ2-1; possibly TRBD1 or TRBD2 for D (6 bases each). The CDR3 contains 22 residues. V was trimmed by 0 bases and J by 1 base, leaving 28 bases between them. CDR1 is MNHEY and CDR2 is SVGAGI in the germline V gene.

The chain employs TRBV20-1 and TRBJ2-3; perhaps TRBD2 as D (5 bases). The V end was cut by 5 bases, the J end by 1 base, with 13 bases between. The CDR3 has 14 residues. Per germline, CDR1 DFQATT and CDR2 SNEGSKA (reference sequence). The CDR3 sequence: CSASEAGGTDTQYF. CDR3 in DNA: TGCAGTGCTTCGGAGGCGGGTGGCACAGATACGCAGTATTTT.

The chain joins TRBV12-3 or TRBV12-4 to TRBJ2-3; 7 nucleotides line up with TRBD2. The trim removed 6 bases at V and 4 bases at J, leaving 4 bases unmatched. CDR3 size: 13 residues. CDR3 sequence: CASRRLASDTQYF. CDR3 in DNA: TGTGCCAGCAGGCGACTAGCCTCAGATACGCAGTATTTT.

This clonotype was detected ten times or more. V usage is TRBV5-1 and J usage is TRBJ2-1, with 12 bases that match TRBD1. V was pared by 4 bases and J by 7 bases, with 6 bases of the junction left unmatched. The germline V gene has CDR1 SGHRS and CDR2 YFSETQ. The CDR3 has 15 residues. Here the CDR3 DNA reads TGCGCCAGCAGCACCGGGACAGGGGGCGGGAATGAGCAGTTCTTC. This translates into CASSTGTGGGNEQFF.

This clonotype was counted ten times or more. The V and J genes are TRBV6-2 or TRBV6-3 and TRBJ1-6; D gene unclear. The V gene lost 6 bases and the J gene lost 9 bases, with 15 bases spanning the gap. The germline V gene encodes CDR1 MNHEY and CDR2 SVGEGT. The CDR3 totals 14 residues. CDR3 sequence reads: CASRHSPKLSPLHF. CDR3 bases: TGTGCCAGCAGACATTCCCCTAAGCTTTCACCCCTCCACTTT.

This clonotype was seen many times. V usage is TRBV6-1 and J usage is TRBJ2-6; no definite D call. Germline CDR1 MNHNS, CDR2 SASEGT. The CDR3 loop spans 13 amino acids. V lost 6 bases, J lost 0 bases, and 3 bases lay in between. Written as DNA, the CDR3 is TGTGCCAGCAGAAGCTCTGGGGCCAACGTCCTGACTTTC. Protein product: CASRSSGANVLTF.